These T cell receptor beta chains were read from a single sample in a study of cytomegalovirus exposure and HLA in healthy donors. Produced via immunoSEQ multiplex PCR; TCRdb's table is partial and in-frame only. The sample holds more than 150,000 clones, about 79% seen once. The sample consisted of PBMCs. These receptors were collected from a girl aged 2-10 years in good health and CMV-seropositive. Each CDR3 is given with its conserved first and last residue. The D gene is left open where the match is weak. A clone size is listed for some rows: how often the clone was seen (once, few, many), or a class if it is expanded.

J,D,V,size,CDR3,DNA
TRBJ1-5,NA,TRBV27,NA,CASSLRPGLNQPQHF,TGTGCCAGCAGTTTAAGACCGGGACTGAATCAGCCCCAGCATTTT
TRBJ1-5,TRBD1,TRBV28,NA,CASSGSGTGNNQPQHF,TGTGCCAGCAGTGGGTCCGGGACAGGGAACAATCAGCCCCAGCATTTT
TRBJ1-5,NA,TRBV7-9,NA,CASSLGGDQPQHF,TGTGCCAGCAGCTTAGGGGGGGATCAGCCCCAGCATTTT
TRBJ2-7,TRBD1,TRBV4-1,NA,CASSFYPGTVYEQYF,TGCGCCAGCAGCTTTTACCCCGGGACAGTATACGAGCAGTACTTC
TRBJ2-1,TRBD1,TRBV5-6,NA,CASSKGAGAYNEQFF,TGTGCCAGCAGCAAGGGGGCTGGGGCCTACAATGAGCAGTTCTTC
TRBJ2-6,NA,TRBV6-5,NA,CASSYYSSGANVLTF,TGTGCCAGCAGTTACTATAGCTCTGGGGCCAACGTCCTGACTTTC
TRBJ2-1,TRBD1,TRBV6-4,NA,CASSDYKSGTGENEQFF,TGTGCCAGCAGTGACTACAAGTCCGGGACAGGGGAAAATGAGCAGTTCTTC
TRBJ2-1,NA,TRBV7-7,NA,CASSQLDSSYNEQFF,TGTGCCAGCAGCCAACTGGACAGCTCCTACAATGAGCAGTTCTTC
TRBJ1-6,NA,TRBV7-8,NA,CASSLARANSPLHF,TGTGCCAGCAGCTTAGCGAGGGCTAATTCACCCCTCCACTTT
TRBJ2-3,TRBD2,TRBV2,NA,CASSSTSGSVTQYF,TGTGCCAGCAGTTCGACTAGCGGGAGTGTTACGCAGTATTTT
TRBJ1-2,NA,TRBV7-8,NA,CASSLVAGVEGYTF,TGTGCCAGCAGCTTAGTTGCAGGGGTGGAGGGCTACACCTTC
TRBJ1-4,TRBD1,TRBV6-6,NA,CASSLLTGSTNEKLFF,TGTGCCAGCAGTTTGCTGACAGGGTCCACTAATGAAAAACTGTTTTTT
TRBJ1-4,NA,TRBV7-2,once,CASSLARVAEKLFF,TGTGCCAGCAGCTTAGCCAGGGTGGCTGAAAAACTGTTTTTT
TRBJ2-5,NA,TRBV28,few,CASRATGVETQYF,TGTGCCAGCAGGGCGACAGGAGTAGAGACCCAGTACTTC
TRBJ2-3,TRBD1,TRBV5-1,NA,CASSLGQGADTQYF,TGCGCCAGCAGCTTGGGACAGGGGGCAGATACGCAGTATTTT
TRBJ2-7,TRBD1,TRBV6-1,NA,CAIALRDSSYEQYF,TGTGCCATCGCCCTCCGGGACAGCTCCTACGAGCAGTACTTC
TRBJ2-3,NA,TRBV6-5,once,CASSPLPGVTDTQYF,TGTGCCAGCAGCCCCCTTCCGGGAGTCACAGATACGCAGTATTTT
TRBJ2-7,TRBD1,TRBV4-1,NA,CASSPKGQDTYEQYF,TGTGCCAGCAGCCCCAAGGGACAGGATACCTACGAGCAGTACTTC
TRBJ2-5,TRBD2,TRBV7-3,NA,CASSPTGLADQETQYF,TGTGCCAGCAGCCCCACGGGCCTAGCGGACCAAGAGACCCAGTACTTC
TRBJ1-4,NA,TRBV4-1,few,CASSPTGTTNEKLFF,TGCGCCAGCAGCCCAACAGGGACAACTAATGAAAAACTGTTTTTT
TRBJ2-7,NA,TRBV7-9,NA,CASSLTSGASPEQYF,TGTGCCAGCAGCCTGACCAGCGGAGCTAGTCCCGAGCAGTACTTC
TRBJ1-1,NA,TRBV9,NA,CASSGGLHGTEAFF,TGTGCCAGCAGCGGAGGACTTCACGGGACTGAAGCTTTCTTT
TRBJ1-1,NA,TRBV4-1,NA,CASSHGQGYTEAFF,TGCGCCAGCAGCCATGGGCAGGGGTACACTGAAGCTTTCTTT
TRBJ1-1,NA,TRBV9,NA,CASSVDSNTEAFF,TGTGCCAGCAGCGTAGACAGCAACACTGAAGCTTTCTTT
TRBJ1-1,TRBD1,TRBV7-2,once,CASSQDRARENTEAFF,TGTGCCAGCAGCCAGGACAGGGCCAGAGAGAACACTGAAGCTTTCTTT
TRBJ2-3,NA,TRBV7-7,NA,CASSVSGSTDTQYF,TGTGCTAGCAGCGTTAGCGGAAGCACAGATACGCAGTATTTT
TRBJ2-7,TRBD2,TRBV2,NA,CASRPGLAGGPHEQYF,TGTGCCAGCAGGCCCGGACTAGCGGGAGGGCCCCACGAGCAGTACTTC
TRBJ2-1,TRBD2,TRBV30,NA,CALQLAVPGEQFF,TGTGCCCTCCAGCTAGCGGTCCCCGGTGAGCAGTTCTTC
TRBJ2-2,TRBD2,TRBV7-9,NA,CASSVSGGMAGELFF,TGTGCCAGCAGTGTCAGCGGGGGAATGGCCGGGGAGCTGTTTTTT
TRBJ2-1,NA,TRBV19,NA,CASSTTRKSYNEQFF,TGTGCCAGTAGTACAACTAGGAAGTCCTACAATGAGCAGTTCTTC
TRBJ1-2,NA,TRBV19,NA,CASSIGQTYGYTF,TGTGCCAGTAGTATAGGGCAAACCTATGGCTACACCTTC
TRBJ1-4,NA,TRBV7-8,NA,CASSLIRATNEKLFF,TGTGCCAGCAGCTTAATCAGGGCAACTAATGAAAAACTGTTTTTT
TRBJ2-1,TRBD1,TRBV28,NA,CASRRQGAGNEQFF,TGTGCCAGCAGACGACAGGGGGCTGGCAATGAGCAGTTCTTC
TRBJ1-5,TRBD1,TRBV30,NA,CALRTGPNQPQHF,TGTGCCTTACGGACAGGCCCAAATCAGCCCCAGCATTTT
TRBJ1-3,NA,TRBV25-1,NA,CASSEAQSGNTIYF,TGTGCCAGCAGTGAAGCACAGTCTGGAAACACCATATATTTT
TRBJ2-7,TRBD2,TRBV15,NA,CATSTPYSGSTHEQYF,TGTGCCACCAGCACTCCCTATAGCGGGAGTACCCACGAGCAGTACTTC
TRBJ2-5,TRBD1,TRBV19,NA,CASSLGQEETQYF,TGTGCCAGTAGCCTAGGACAGGAAGAGACCCAGTACTTC
TRBJ1-3,NA,TRBV7-8,NA,CASSFAVSGNTIYF,TGTGCCAGCAGCTTCGCAGTCTCTGGAAACACCATATATTTT
TRBJ1-6,NA,TRBV9,once,CASSRTQGRSYNSPLHF,TGTGCCAGCTCACGGACCCAGGGGCGCTCTTATAATTCACCCCTCCACTTT
TRBJ2-1,TRBD2,TRBV11-2,NA,CASSFLAGGPNEQFF,TGTGCCAGCAGCTTCCTAGCGGGAGGGCCGAATGAGCAGTTCTTC
TRBJ1-3,NA,TRBV28,NA,CASSPPLGARGNTIYF,TGTGCCAGCAGCCCACCTCTCGGAGCTAGAGGAAACACCATATATTTT
TRBJ2-1,TRBD2,TRBV6-1,NA,CASSEVGTKGNEQFF,TGTGCCAGCAGTGAAGTTGGGACTAAGGGCAATGAGCAGTTCTTC
TRBJ1-2,TRBD1,TRBV7-3,NA,CASSFGQGAIDGYTF,TGTGCCAGCAGCTTTGGACAGGGGGCGATTGATGGCTACACCTTC
TRBJ1-4,NA,TRBV4-1,NA,CASSQGWGQLNEKLFF,TGCGCCAGCAGCCAAGGATGGGGACAACTTAATGAAAAACTGTTTTTT
TRBJ1-1,NA,TRBV28,NA,CASSPMGEGENTEAFF,TGTGCCAGCAGTCCTATGGGGGAGGGGGAGAACACTGAAGCTTTCTTT
TRBJ2-3,NA,TRBV7-8,NA,CASSLAGADTQYF,TGTGCCAGCAGCTTAGCGGGAGCAGATACGCAGTATTTT
TRBJ2-7,NA,TRBV5-1,NA,CASSLAGGEQYF,TGCGCCAGCAGCTTGGCCGGAGGCGAGCAGTACTTC
TRBJ1-2,NA,TRBV5-6,NA,CASSLAAGVNGYTF,TGTGCCAGCAGCTTGGCCGCAGGGGTCAACGGCTACACCTTC
TRBJ1-5,TRBD1,TRBV5-6,few,CASSFDDGTANQPQHF,TGTGCCAGCAGCTTTGATGACGGGACAGCTAATCAGCCCCAGCATTTT
TRBJ1-4,NA,TRBV2,NA,CASGGAANEKLFF,TGTGCAAGCGGGGGGGCGGCTAATGAAAAACTGTTTTTT
TRBJ2-7,NA,TRBV6-1,few,CASSGTWEQYF,TGTGCCAGCAGTGGTACATGGGAGCAGTACTTC
TRBJ1-2,NA,TRBV19,NA,CASSRTGSGLYGYTF,TGTGCCAGTAGCCGAACAGGGTCTGGACTTTATGGCTACACCTTC